Below, one TCR beta chain is given with its context. Its antigen is undetermined. Germline loops: CDR1 MGHRA, CDR2 YSYEKL. The length of the CDR3 is 17 residues. Trimming removed 1 base from V and 1 base from J; junction bases left unmatched: 5. The entry originates in a study of T-cell memory formation after mild COVID-19. TCRdb re-derived calls from the 5' RACE reads in MiXCR, one entry per CDR3 protein. The sample has roughly 110,000 distinct CDR3 sequences; roughly 14% are singletons. Findings of the study overall: Of the contracting clones, CD4+ ones lay mainly in CM and EM, and CD8+ ones in EMRA.

The specimen was PBMCs or a T cell subset sorted from them (not recorded which). The rearrangement links TRBV4-1 to TRBJ2-1; 9 bases align to TRBD2. The clonotype originates from a man younger than 35 who had mild COVID-19 (a few samples of this study predate the infection). Cell type and time point are not known. The CDR3 sequence: CASSQGSSGESYNEQFF. As DNA, the CDR3 is TGCGCCAGCAGCCAAGGGTCTAGCGGGGAATCCTACAATGAGCAGTTCTTC.